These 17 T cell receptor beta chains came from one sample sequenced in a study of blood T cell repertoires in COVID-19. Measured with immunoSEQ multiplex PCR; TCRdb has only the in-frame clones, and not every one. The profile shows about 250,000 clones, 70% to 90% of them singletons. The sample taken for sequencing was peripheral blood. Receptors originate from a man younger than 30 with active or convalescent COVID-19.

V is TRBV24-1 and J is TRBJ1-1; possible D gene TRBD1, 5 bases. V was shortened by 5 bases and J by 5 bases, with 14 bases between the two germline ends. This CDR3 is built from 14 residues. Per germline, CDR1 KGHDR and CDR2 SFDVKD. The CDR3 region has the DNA TGTGCCACCAGTGCCGGGGGGGGGAGGACTGAAGCTTTCTTT. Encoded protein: CATSAGGGRTEAFF.

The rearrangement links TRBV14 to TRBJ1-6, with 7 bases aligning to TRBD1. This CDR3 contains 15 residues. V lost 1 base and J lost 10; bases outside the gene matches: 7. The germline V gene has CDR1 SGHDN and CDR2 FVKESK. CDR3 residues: CASSQVRAGGSPLHF. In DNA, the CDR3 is TGTGCCAGCAGCCAAGTCCGGGCAGGGGGGTCACCCCTCCACTTT.

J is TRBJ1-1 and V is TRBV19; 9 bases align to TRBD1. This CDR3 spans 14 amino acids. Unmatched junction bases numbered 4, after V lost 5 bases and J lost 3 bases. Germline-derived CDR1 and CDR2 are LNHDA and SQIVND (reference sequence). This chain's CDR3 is CASSPRQGDTEAFF. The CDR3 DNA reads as TGTGCCAGTAGTCCTAGACAGGGGGACACTGAAGCTTTCTTT.

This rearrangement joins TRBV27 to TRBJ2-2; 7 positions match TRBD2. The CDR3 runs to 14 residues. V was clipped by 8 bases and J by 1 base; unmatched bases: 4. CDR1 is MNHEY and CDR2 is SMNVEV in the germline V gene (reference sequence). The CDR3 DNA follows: TGTGCCAGCTATACGGGAGGGAACACCGGGGAGCTGTTTTTT. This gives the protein CASYTGGNTGELFF.

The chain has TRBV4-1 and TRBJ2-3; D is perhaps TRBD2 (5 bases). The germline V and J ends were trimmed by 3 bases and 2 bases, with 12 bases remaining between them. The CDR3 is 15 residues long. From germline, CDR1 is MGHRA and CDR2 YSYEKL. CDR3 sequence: CASSQRVALTDTQYF. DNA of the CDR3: TGCGCCAGCAGCCAGAGGGTAGCCCTCACAGATACGCAGTATTTT.

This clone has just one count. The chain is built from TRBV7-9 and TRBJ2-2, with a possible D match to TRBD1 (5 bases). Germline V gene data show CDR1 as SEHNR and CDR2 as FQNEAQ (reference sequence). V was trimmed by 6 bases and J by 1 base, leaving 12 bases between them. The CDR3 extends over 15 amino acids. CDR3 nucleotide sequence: TGTGCCAGCAGGAAAGGCGACAGGAACACCGGGGAGCTGTTTTTT. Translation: CASRKGDRNTGELFF.

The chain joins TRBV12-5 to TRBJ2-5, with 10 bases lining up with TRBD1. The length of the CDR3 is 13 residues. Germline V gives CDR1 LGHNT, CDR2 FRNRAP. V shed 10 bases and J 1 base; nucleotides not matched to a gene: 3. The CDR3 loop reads CATGTGVQETQYF. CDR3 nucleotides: TGTGCTACCGGGACAGGGGTCCAAGAGACCCAGTACTTC.

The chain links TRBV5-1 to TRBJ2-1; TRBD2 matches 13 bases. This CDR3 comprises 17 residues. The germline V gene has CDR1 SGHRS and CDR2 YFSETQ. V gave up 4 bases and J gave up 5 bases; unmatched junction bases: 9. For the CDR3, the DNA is TGCGCCAGCAGCGGAACTAGCGGGAGGGGGCTGAACAATGAGCAGTTCTTC. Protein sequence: CASSGTSGRGLNNEQFF.

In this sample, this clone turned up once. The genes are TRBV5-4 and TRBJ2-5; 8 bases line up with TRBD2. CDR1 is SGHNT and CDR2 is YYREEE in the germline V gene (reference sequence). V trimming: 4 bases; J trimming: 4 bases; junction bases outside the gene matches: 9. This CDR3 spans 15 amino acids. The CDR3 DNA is TGTGCCAGCAGCAAAGATAGCGGGAACCCAGAGACCCAGTACTTC. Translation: CASSKDSGNPETQYF.

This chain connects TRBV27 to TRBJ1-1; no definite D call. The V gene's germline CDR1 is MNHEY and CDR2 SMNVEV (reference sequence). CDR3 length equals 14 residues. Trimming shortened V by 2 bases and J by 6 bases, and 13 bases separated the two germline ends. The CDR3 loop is CASSLRQGRAEAFF. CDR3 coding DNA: TGTGCCAGCAGTTTACGGCAAGGGAGGGCTGAAGCTTTCTTT.

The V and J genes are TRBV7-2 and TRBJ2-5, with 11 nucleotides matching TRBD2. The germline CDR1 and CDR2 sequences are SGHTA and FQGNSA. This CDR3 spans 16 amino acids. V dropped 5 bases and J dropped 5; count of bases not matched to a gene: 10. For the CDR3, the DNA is TGTGCCAGCAGCACACAAGAACTAGCGGGAGTTGAGACCCAGTACTTC. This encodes CASSTQELAGVETQYF.

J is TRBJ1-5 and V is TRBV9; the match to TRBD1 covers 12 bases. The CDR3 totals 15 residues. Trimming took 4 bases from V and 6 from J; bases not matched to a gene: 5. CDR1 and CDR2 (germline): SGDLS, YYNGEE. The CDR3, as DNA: TGTGCCAGCAGCCCCGGGACAGGGGGCGGTCAGCCCCAGCATTTT. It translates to CASSPGTGGGQPQHF.

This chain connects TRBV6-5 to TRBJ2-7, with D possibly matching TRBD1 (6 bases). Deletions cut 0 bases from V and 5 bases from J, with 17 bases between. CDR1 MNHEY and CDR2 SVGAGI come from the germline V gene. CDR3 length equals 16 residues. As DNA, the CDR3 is TGTGCCAGCAGTTACTCGACAGGAGAAGGGGTGGACGAGCAGTACTTC. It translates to CASSYSTGEGVDEQYF.

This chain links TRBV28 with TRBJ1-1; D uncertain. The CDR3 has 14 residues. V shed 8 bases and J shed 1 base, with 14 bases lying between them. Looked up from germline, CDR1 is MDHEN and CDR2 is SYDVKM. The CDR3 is CASRSGGENTEAFF. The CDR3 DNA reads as TGTGCCAGCCGATCGGGAGGCGAGAACACTGAAGCTTTCTTT.

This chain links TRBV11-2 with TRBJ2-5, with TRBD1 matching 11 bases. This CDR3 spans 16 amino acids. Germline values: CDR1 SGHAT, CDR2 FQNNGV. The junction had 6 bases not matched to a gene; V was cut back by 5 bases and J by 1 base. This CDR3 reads CASSAGQGAAQETQYF. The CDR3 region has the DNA TGTGCCAGCAGCGCAGGACAGGGGGCAGCCCAAGAGACCCAGTACTTC.

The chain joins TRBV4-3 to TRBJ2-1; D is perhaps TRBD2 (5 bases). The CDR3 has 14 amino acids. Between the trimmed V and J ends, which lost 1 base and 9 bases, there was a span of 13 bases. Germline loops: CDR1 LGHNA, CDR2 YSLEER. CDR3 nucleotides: TGCGCCAGCAGCCAAGGCGGGTCGTACGGTGAGCAGTTCTTC. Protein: CASSQGGSYGEQFF.

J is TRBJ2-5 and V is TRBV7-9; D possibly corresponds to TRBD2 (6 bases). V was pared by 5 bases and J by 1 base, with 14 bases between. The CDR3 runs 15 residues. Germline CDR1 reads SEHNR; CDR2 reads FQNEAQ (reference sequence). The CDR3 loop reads CASSAYTGSQETQYF. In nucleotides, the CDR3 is TGTGCCAGCAGCGCCTACACCGGGAGCCAAGAGACCCAGTACTTC.